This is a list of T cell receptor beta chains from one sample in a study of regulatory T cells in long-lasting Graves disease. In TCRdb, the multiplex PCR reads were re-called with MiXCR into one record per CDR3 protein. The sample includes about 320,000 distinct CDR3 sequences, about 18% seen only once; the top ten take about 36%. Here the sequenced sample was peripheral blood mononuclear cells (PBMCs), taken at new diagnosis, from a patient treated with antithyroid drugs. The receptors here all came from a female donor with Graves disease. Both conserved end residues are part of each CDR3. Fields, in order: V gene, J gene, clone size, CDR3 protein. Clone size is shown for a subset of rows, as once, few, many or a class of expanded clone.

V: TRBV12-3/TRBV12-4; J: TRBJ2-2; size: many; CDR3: CASSLQSSGGGALGELFF
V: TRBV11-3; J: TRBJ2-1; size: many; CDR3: CASSLGGFAGPAESYNEQFF
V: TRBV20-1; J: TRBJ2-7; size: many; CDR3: CSASASGSNHEQYF
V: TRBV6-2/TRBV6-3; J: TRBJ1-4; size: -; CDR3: CASSPQGVSDEKLFF
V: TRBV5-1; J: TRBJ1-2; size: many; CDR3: CASRLTGNYGYTF
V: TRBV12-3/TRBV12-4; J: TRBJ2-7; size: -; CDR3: CASSLALVDEVYEQYF
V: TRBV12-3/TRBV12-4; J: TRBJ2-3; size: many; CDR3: CASTTAGGPGYTQYF
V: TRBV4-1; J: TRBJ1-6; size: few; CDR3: CASSLPKGEGSNSPLHF
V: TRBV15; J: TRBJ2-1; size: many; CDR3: CATSRGARTGYDEQFF
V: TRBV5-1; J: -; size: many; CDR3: CASSPQREGRETQYF
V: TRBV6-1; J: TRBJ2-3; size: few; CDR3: CASSLGLAVSTDTQYF
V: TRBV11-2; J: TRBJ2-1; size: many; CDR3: CASSLGTGGGYEQFF
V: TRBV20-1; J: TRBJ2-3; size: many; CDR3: CSASGGTQYF
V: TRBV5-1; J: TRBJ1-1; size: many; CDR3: CASSLAWTPTEAFF
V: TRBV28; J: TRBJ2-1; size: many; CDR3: CASSATNGNEQFF
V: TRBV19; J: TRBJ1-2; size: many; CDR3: CASSTGTGDAGYTF
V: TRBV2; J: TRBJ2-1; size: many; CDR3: CASSHRDDLNNEQFF
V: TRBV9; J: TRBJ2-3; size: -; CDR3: CASSPASGVSTDTQYF
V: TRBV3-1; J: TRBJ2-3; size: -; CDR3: CASSLGLAGETDTQYF
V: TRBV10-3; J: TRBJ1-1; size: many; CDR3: CAIRGGNGNTEAFF
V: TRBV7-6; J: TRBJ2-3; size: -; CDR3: CASSREAGVETDTQYF
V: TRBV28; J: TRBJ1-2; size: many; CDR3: CASRSTGGYGYTF
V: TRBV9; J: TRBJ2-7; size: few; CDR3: CASSVAGSYEQYF
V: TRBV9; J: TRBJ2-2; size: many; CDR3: CASSVSSGSFTGELFF
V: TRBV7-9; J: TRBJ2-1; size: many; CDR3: CASSPGGLGLNEQFF
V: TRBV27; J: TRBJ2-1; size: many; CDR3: CASSTSHGTGRDEQFF
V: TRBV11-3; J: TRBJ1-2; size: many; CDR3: CASSGYDYGYTF
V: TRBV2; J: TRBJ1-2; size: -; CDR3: CASSPRLMGYGYTF
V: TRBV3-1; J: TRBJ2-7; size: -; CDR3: CASSQDAPDEQYF
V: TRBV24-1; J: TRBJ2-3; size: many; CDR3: CATSDSSGGTQYF
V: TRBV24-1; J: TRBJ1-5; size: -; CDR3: CATSDWGVNQPQHF
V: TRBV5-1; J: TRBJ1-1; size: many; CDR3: CASSRTLNTEAFF
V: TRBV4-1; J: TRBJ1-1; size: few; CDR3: CASSQPPAVTPEAFF
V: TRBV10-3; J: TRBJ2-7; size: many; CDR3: CAISEGTSREQYF
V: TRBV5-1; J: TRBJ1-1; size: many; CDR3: CASIGGVNTEAFF
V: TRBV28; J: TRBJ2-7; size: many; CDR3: CASRPAGGTSYEQYF
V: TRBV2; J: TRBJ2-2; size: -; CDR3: CASSPRLAGATGELFF
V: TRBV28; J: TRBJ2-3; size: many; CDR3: CASSLVVGTRVPSQYF
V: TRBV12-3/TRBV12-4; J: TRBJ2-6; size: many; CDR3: CASSQGARGANVLTF
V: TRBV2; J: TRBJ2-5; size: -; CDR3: CASSRSGVETQYF
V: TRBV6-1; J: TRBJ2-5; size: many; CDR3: CASSETPGQGLGQYF
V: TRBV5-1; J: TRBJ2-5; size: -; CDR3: CASSWGLQDTQYF
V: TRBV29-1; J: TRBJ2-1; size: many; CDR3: CSADPFPGQGGYNEQFF
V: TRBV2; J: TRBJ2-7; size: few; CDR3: CASSLGSQTYYEQYF
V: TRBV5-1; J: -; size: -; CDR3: CASRVSGSDTDTQHF
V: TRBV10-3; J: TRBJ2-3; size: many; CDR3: CAISEGWLSSSTDTQYF
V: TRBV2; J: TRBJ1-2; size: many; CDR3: CASTLRREAPYGYTF
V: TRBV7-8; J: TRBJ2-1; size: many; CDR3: CASSLAAAGGQAEQFF
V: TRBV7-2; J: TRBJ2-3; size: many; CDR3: CASSPQGGLWDTQYF
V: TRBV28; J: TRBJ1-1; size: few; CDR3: CASHSRGWGGLNTEAFF